These 27 T cell receptor beta chains share one sample of origin, sequenced in a study of cytomegalovirus exposure and HLA in healthy donors. The PCR contained 60 Vbeta and 13 Jbeta primers. Sequencing used immunoSEQ multiplex PCR; TCRdb keeps in-frame clones, though not all of them. Of some 180,000 clones listed, about four fifths are singletons. The sample was PBMCs. Receptors originate from a male donor in good health and CMV-seronegative.

The genes are TRBV18 and TRBJ2-1; tentatively, D is TRBD2 (7 bases). V dropped 3 bases and J dropped 8 bases, with 23 bases sitting between them. The CDR3 spans 17 residues. Germline V gene sequence: CDR1 KGHSH, CDR2 LQKENI. CDR3 loop: CASSPREGGGHFDEQFF. For the CDR3, the DNA is TGTGCCAGCTCACCGCGGGAAGGGGGGGGCCATTTCGATGAGCAGTTCTTC.

The rearrangement links TRBV28 to TRBJ2-1; perhaps TRBD2 as D (7 bases). Germline V gene data show CDR1 as MDHEN and CDR2 as SYDVKM. Deletions cut 6 bases from V and 10 bases from J, with 19 bases between. The CDR3 is 14 residues long. CDR3 DNA sequence: TGTGCCAGCAGCGAGTCTGGGGGGGCGGGGGAGCAGTTCTTC. Protein: CASSESGGAGEQFF.

The table lists this clone with a few counts. This sequence joins TRBV4-2 and TRBJ1-5, with a weak D call TRBD1 (6 bases). V was trimmed by 4 bases and J by 0 bases, leaving 10 bases between them. CDR1 and CDR2 from the germline V gene are LGHNA and YNFKEQ. The CDR3 covers 15 residues. Here the CDR3 reads CASSLYRVSNQPQHF. CDR3 nucleotide sequence: TGTGCCAGCAGCCTATACAGGGTTAGCAATCAGCCCCAGCATTTT.

This clone was seen only a few times. The chain links TRBV7-9 to TRBJ1-1, with 9 bases matching TRBD1. The germline gives CDR1 SEHNR, CDR2 FQNEAQ (reference sequence). V lost 6 bases, J lost 1 base, and 9 bases stayed unmatched. The CDR3 contains 16 residues. The CDR3 DNA reads as TGTGCCAGCAGTTATACAGGGGGCGCGGGGAACACTGAAGCTTTCTTT. It encodes CASSYTGGAGNTEAFF.

The chain uses TRBV29-1 and TRBJ1-1; D remains unclear. Germline values: CDR1 SQVTM, CDR2 ANQGSEA. Trimming took off 5 bases at V and 1 base at J, with 11 bases between the two ends. The CDR3 contains 13 residues. The CDR3 reads CSVSVMRNTEAFF. CDR3 in DNA: TGCAGCGTTTCCGTCATGAGGAACACTGAAGCTTTCTTT.

This chain connects TRBV28 to TRBJ2-7, with 14 nucleotides matching TRBD2. Germline V lookup: CDR1 MDHEN, CDR2 SYDVKM. J was trimmed by 2 bases and V by 4 bases; bases with no gene match: 7. The CDR3 runs to 17 residues. CDR3 in DNA: TGTGCCAGCAGTTCTTCTACGACTAGCGGGAGGGCCTACGAGCAGTACTTC. Amino acid sequence: CASSSSTTSGRAYEQYF.

This rearrangement joins TRBV13 to TRBJ2-7; 8 nucleotides match TRBD1. The germline CDR1 and CDR2 sequences are PRHDT and FYEKMQ (reference sequence). The CDR3 extends over 16 amino acids. V lost 5 bases and J lost 1; bases outside the gene matches: 10. The CDR3 coding sequence is TGTGCCAGCAGCCCTACTGGGACAGGCGTTTCCTACGAGCAGTACTTC. Its protein is CASSPTGTGVSYEQYF.

The gene calls are TRBV6-5 and TRBJ2-2; D might be TRBD2 (5 bases). V was trimmed by 0 bases and J by 2 bases, leaving 10 bases between them. The CDR3 sequence is 16 residues long. CDR1 is MNHEY and CDR2 is SVGAGI in the germline V gene. The chain's CDR3 is CASSYSLPGNTGELFF. In DNA, the CDR3 is TGTGCCAGCAGTTACTCCCTCCCGGGAAACACCGGGGAGCTGTTTTTT.

The chain couples TRBV7-2 to TRBJ1-3; a weak D match, TRBD1 (6 bases). Germline CDR1 is SGHTA and CDR2 is FQGNSA. V lost 5 bases and J lost 0, with 20 bases in between. CDR3 size: 18 residues. CDR3 coding DNA: TGTGCCAGCAGCCCAGCCCCGGCGGGGGCCTCCTCTGGAAACACCATATATTTT. Translated: CASSPAPAGASSGNTIYF.

This chain connects TRBV9 to TRBJ1-3; tentatively, D is TRBD1 (6 bases). CDR1 is SGDLS and CDR2 is YYNGEE in the germline V gene. This CDR3 spans 14 amino acids. Trimming shortened V by 0 bases and J by 4 bases, and 8 bases separated the two germline ends. CDR3 coding DNA: TGTGCCAGCAGCGTAGCAGGGGCCGGAAACACCATATATTTT. Encoded protein: CASSVAGAGNTIYF.

In its sample, this clone was seen once. The CDR3 sequence is CASSQDPAGQPQHF. CDR3 in DNA: TGCGCCAGCAGCCAAGATCCGGCAGGGCAGCCCCAGCATTTT. V gene TRBV4-3 combines with J gene TRBJ1-5; D might be TRBD1 (5 bases). This CDR3 is built from 14 residues. The V and J ends lost 0 bases and 7 bases respectively, with 10 bases between them. Germline V gene data show CDR1 as LGHNA and CDR2 as YSLEER.

The chain couples TRBV4-2 to TRBJ1-2, with 9 bases aligning to TRBD1. V gave up 3 bases and J gave up 4 bases; unmatched junction bases: 9. Germline loops: CDR1 LGHNA, CDR2 YNFKEQ. The CDR3 runs 16 residues. The CDR3 spells CASSQRPGQGTYGYTF. The CDR3 DNA reads TGTGCCAGCAGCCAGCGACCGGGACAGGGAACCTATGGCTACACCTTC.

V is TRBV30 and J is TRBJ1-1, with TRBD1 matching over 10 bases. The CDR3 runs to 15 residues. V lost 3 bases to trimming and J lost 1 base; unmatched junction nucleotides: 5. Per germline, CDR1 GTSNPN and CDR2 SVGIG (reference sequence). This chain's CDR3 is CAWRTGGLTNTEAFF. As DNA, the CDR3 is TGTGCCTGGAGGACAGGGGGCCTGACGAACACTGAAGCTTTCTTT.

As DNA, the CDR3 is TGTGCCAGCAGTGGCCGCGCGGGACCACTCTCAGATACGCAGTATTTT. Residues: CASSGRAGPLSDTQYF. The V gene is TRBV28, the J gene TRBJ2-3; possibly TRBD2 for D (6 bases). The ends were cut back, 5 bases at V and 4 bases at J, with 19 bases in the middle. Germline CDR1 reads MDHEN; CDR2 reads SYDVKM. This CDR3 comprises 16 residues.

V usage is TRBV9 and J usage is TRBJ1-4; D perhaps matches TRBD1 (6 bases). V was trimmed by 0 bases and J by 5 bases, leaving 11 bases between them. The CDR3 consists of 15 residues. Germline assignment: CDR1 SGDLS and CDR2 YYNGEE. The DNA of the CDR3 is TGTGCCAGCAGCGTAGGGGGGGGCCTGAATGAAAAACTGTTTTTT. Its protein is CASSVGGGLNEKLFF.

This clone was counted a few times. This chain connects TRBV6-6 to TRBJ1-1; D perhaps matches TRBD1 (5 bases). Germline V gene sequence: CDR1 MNHNY, CDR2 SVGAGI (reference sequence). The CDR3 spans 11 residues. The CDR3 DNA follows: TGTGCTGTACAGGTATACACTGAAGCTTTCTTT. This sequence encodes CAVQVYTEAFF.

This clone was seen more than once but under ten times. The chain is built from TRBV11-2 and TRBJ1-1; D gene ambiguous. Germline CDR1 and CDR2: SGHAT and FQNNGV. The V gene lost 1 base and the J gene lost 0 bases, with 15 bases spanning the gap. The CDR3 sequence is 17 residues long. The CDR3 spells CASSLVPMIAVNTEAFF. The CDR3 nucleotides are TGTGCCAGCAGCTTAGTCCCTATGATAGCTGTGAACACTGAAGCTTTCTTT.

The chain employs TRBV2 and TRBJ1-4; 7 bases line up with TRBD1. Germline CDR1 is SNHLY and CDR2 is FYNNEI. V lost 4 bases and J lost 8; bases outside the gene matches: 7. The length of the CDR3 is 14 residues. CDR3 DNA sequence: TGTGCCAGCAGTGCTCGACAGGGCGGCGAAAAACTGTTTTTT. Amino acids: CASSARQGGEKLFF.

V and J are TRBV27 and TRBJ2-5, with a weak D call TRBD1 (5 bases). CDR3 length equals 12 residues. Trimming took off 5 bases at V and 1 base at J, with 5 bases between the two ends. Germline V gene data show CDR1 as MNHEY and CDR2 as SMNVEV (reference sequence). The CDR3 is CASSRGQETQYF. CDR3 nucleotides: TGTGCCAGCAGTAGGGGCCAAGAGACCCAGTACTTC.

This chain uses TRBV6-1 with TRBJ1-2, with D possibly TRBD1 on 5 matching bases. CDR1 and CDR2 (germline): MNHNS, SASEGT. The ends were cut back, 4 bases at V and 6 bases at J, with 21 bases in the middle. The CDR3 has 16 residues. CDR3 protein: CASSASPPESGHGYTF. Here the CDR3 DNA reads TGTGCCAGCAGTGCCTCCCCTCCCGAATCAGGGCATGGCTACACCTTC.

V usage is TRBV7-8 and J usage is TRBJ2-2, with 8 bases matching TRBD2. Trimming took 7 bases from V and 5 from J; bases not matched to a gene: 12. CDR3 size: 16 residues. Germline values: CDR1 SGHVS, CDR2 FQNEAQ. The DNA for the CDR3 is TGTGCCAGCACCCCCCCAGCGGGAGTACAAACCGGGGAGCTGTTTTTT. This translates into CASTPPAGVQTGELFF.

The V call is TRBV6-6, the J call TRBJ1-2, with D perhaps TRBD1 (5 bases). The germline V gene has CDR1 MNHNY and CDR2 SVGAGI (reference sequence). The V gene lost 4 bases and the J gene lost 4 bases, with 10 bases spanning the gap. The CDR3 is 13 amino acids. The CDR3 reads CASSLTEIYGYTF. The CDR3 coding sequence is TGTGCCAGCAGTTTGACAGAGATCTATGGCTACACCTTC.

The CDR3 nucleotides are TGTGCCAGCATAGATATATCGGGCACCGGGGAGCTGTTTTTT. Protein sequence: CASIDISGTGELFF. The chain uses TRBV6-5 and TRBJ2-2; D gene uncertain. Trimming took off 7 bases at V and 4 bases at J, with 13 bases between the two ends. CDR3 size: 14 residues. Germline V lookup: CDR1 MNHEY, CDR2 SVGAGI.

The chain recombines TRBV29-1 with TRBJ2-1, with D possibly TRBD1 on 6 matching bases. CDR1 and CDR2 (germline): SQVTM, ANQGSEA. CDR3 length equals 14 residues. The V gene lost 3 bases and the J gene lost 9 bases, with 18 bases spanning the gap. The CDR3 here is CSVEKEQGGSEQFF. The DNA of the CDR3 is TGCAGCGTTGAGAAGGAACAAGGGGGAAGTGAGCAGTTCTTC.

The chain links TRBV28 to TRBJ1-5; no firm D call. The ends were cut back, 5 bases at V and 9 bases at J, with 20 bases in the middle. CDR1 and CDR2 (germline): MDHEN, SYDVKM. This CDR3 spans 15 amino acids. DNA of the CDR3: TGTGCCAGCAGTACCCCAGGACGGGGTTTCTCGCCCCAGCATTTT. This sequence encodes CASSTPGRGFSPQHF.

The chain links TRBV4-3 to TRBJ2-5; D possibly corresponds to TRBD2 (5 bases). V lost 1 base, J lost 5 bases, and 11 bases lay in between. CDR3 length equals 14 residues. Germline V lookup: CDR1 LGHNA, CDR2 YSLEER. The CDR3 DNA sequence: TGCGCCAGCAGCCAAGGCGGGTCCAGGGAGACCCAGTACTTC. Its protein is CASSQGGSRETQYF.

The chain carries TRBV27 and TRBJ1-1, with D maybe TRBD1 (5 bases). CDR3 size: 12 residues. Trimming took off 5 bases at V and 7 bases at J, with 11 bases between the two ends. Germline CDR1 reads MNHEY; CDR2 reads SMNVEV (reference sequence). The CDR3 reads CASSRSGLEAFF. CDR3 coding DNA: TGTGCCAGCAGTCGATCAGGGCTTGAAGCTTTCTTT.